This paragraph reports one T cell receptor (beta chain). No cognate antigen has been identified for it. Nothing much larger sits one base from this clone, and base qualities are not available. In the prospective study, participants were about 18 to 95 years old, resided in 20 to 30 geographic areas of the United States, and were enrolled through a virtual design. Cohort assignment in the prospective study relied on participant-reported clinical history from a screening survey and a study questionnaire. Exposed participants were defined as having been in contact with someone with a PCR-confirmed or clinician-diagnosed COVID-19 case within 2 weeks of study entry. Mobile phlebotomists in the prospective study collected whole blood, serum and a nasopharyngeal or oropharyngeal swab from every participant. Additional blood draws and questionnaires over an approximately 2-month period could optionally be provided by prospective study participants. Blood samples from the prospective study were shipped frozen or at room temperature prior to DNA extraction.

The data stem from a study of blood T cell repertoires in COVID-19 (dated by TCRdb to about 2020). Regarding the study in general: The collaborator samples originated in the United States, Italy and Spain and spanned the acute and convalescent phases of COVID-19. The repertoires were released in a freely available public database meant as a resource for research on the immune response to SARS-CoV-2. Where available, HLA class I and class II types were obtained from metadata supplied by the sample provider rather than from assay-based typing. Subjects who had been exposed to COVID-19, were actively infected with it, or had recovered from it provided the deeply sampled blood TCRbeta repertoires that made up the dataset. The material from the prospective study consisted of cDNA or gDNA derived from T cells, B-cell-depleted T cells, or PBMCs. Samples were obtained from the ongoing ImmuneRACE study (first 160 participants) and from over 1,000 subjects provided by 6 global collaborators. Sample metadata almost always included a de-identified subject ID, COVID-19 status, age in years and sex.

Findings and caveats that apply to the study as a whole: The amount of clinical and demographic metadata varied by source and participant and was provided uncurated.

TCRbeta CDR3 regions were amplified from genomic DNA by means of the immunoSEQ Assay, a bias-controlled multiplex PCR. The original methods were these. Within the assay, amplification of reference gene primers was used to estimate how many nucleated cells each sample contained. To quantify the absolute abundance of each unique TCRbeta CDR3 rearrangement, sequence reads were collapsed and filtered. For each sample, productive Simpson clonality was calculated as the square root of Simpson's diversity index over productive rearrangements. TCRdb's version of the immuneACCESS table is confined to in-frame rearrangements and falls short of the full clone set. An unresolved V gene accounts for under half of the shortfall where checked; the remainder is of unknown origin. Clone size and V and J calls were adopted from that table, with D and trimming inferred from the DNA. This sample has roughly 400,000 clones in its table, and approximately 91% of those were observed once. The top ten constitute about 1.4% of the sample.

Including cysteine and phenylalanine, the CDR3 has 17 amino acids. Only CDR3 DNA is held: 51 bases, read in frame from base 1. The rearrangement joined TRBV21-1 to TRBJ1-1; no DNA check was done on the table's D call, TRBD1. TRBV21-1 is deemed a pseudogene. This clonotype was obtained from a young woman who had been exposed to COVID-19. Sequencing used PBMCs or T cells enriched from blood (not recorded which). DNA sequence: TGTGCCAGCAGCAAAAACTTGGGACAGGGGGGCAACACTGAAGCTTTCTTT. This encodes CASSKNLGQGGNTEAFF.